Sequencing of this T cell receptor beta chain was carried out in a study of metastatic and nonmetastatic thyroid tumors. The V gene end was trimmed by 3 bases and the J gene end by 3 bases; junction bases not matched to a gene: 7. Germline V gene sequence: CDR1 DFQATT, CDR2 SNEGSKA (reference sequence). The CDR3 spans 17 residues. Study findings and constraints: Reports indicated that malignant thyroid tumors showed significantly higher TCR beta diversity than benign nodules did, in blood and tumor.

TCRdb re-analyzed the PCR reads through MiXCR. This sample has 50,000 or so clones, with roughly 23% found just once. Thyroid surgery took place with no prior treatment in any patient. For this clone: Its antigen is undetermined.

Material: blood. The rearrangement uses TRBV20-1 and TRBJ2-3, with TRBD2 matching over 15 bases. This receptor was identified in a male donor with papillary thyroid cancer or a benign thyroid nodule (not recorded which). Some clones in this sample may be carry-over from other donors' samples. The CDR3 reads CSASERTSGRATDTQYF. Written as DNA, the CDR3 is TGCAGTGCTAGTGAAAGGACTAGCGGGAGGGCGACAGATACGCAGTATTTT.